Below are 21 T cell receptor beta chains sequenced from a single sample in a study of blood T cell repertoires in COVID-19. Repertoires were generated with immunoSEQ multiplex PCR, while TCRdb's copy carries only in-frame clones and drops some. This sample has 250,000 to 400,000 clones; roughly 91% occur once, and the top ten carry 1%. The sequencing input was peripheral blood. The receptors originated from a man over 45 with active or convalescent COVID-19.

The CDR3 loop is CASNPSGSYYNEQFF. The CDR3 DNA sequence: TGTGCCAGCAACCCTAGCGGGAGTTACTACAATGAGCAGTTCTTC. V gene TRBV6-2 or TRBV6-3 combines with J gene TRBJ2-1; TRBD2 aligns across 10 bases. The CDR3 extends over 15 amino acids. CDR1 and CDR2 from the germline V gene are MNHEY and SVGEGT. The V segment lost 7 bases and the J segment 3 bases; nucleotides outside the gene matches: 6.

The chain joins TRBV15 to TRBJ1-4; D is perhaps TRBD1 (5 bases). CDR1 LNHNV and CDR2 YYDKDF come from the germline V gene (reference sequence). The CDR3 covers 15 residues. Deletions cut 2 bases from V and 0 bases from J, with 7 bases between. The CDR3 sequence is CATSRPTATNEKLFF. CDR3 nucleotide sequence: TGTGCCACCAGCAGACCGACAGCAACTAATGAAAAACTGTTTTTT.

V gene TRBV19 combines with J gene TRBJ2-7, with 8 nucleotides matching TRBD2. J gave up 3 bases and V 5 bases, and 6 bases lay outside the gene matches. This CDR3 has 14 residues. CDR1 LNHDA and CDR2 SQIVND come from the germline V gene (reference sequence). The CDR3 coding sequence is TGTGCCAGTAGTGCCCGGGGGGGAGACTACGAGCAGTACTTC. This sequence encodes CASSARGGDYEQYF.

V and J are TRBV5-1 and TRBJ1-1, with 10 bases identical to TRBD1. The CDR3 extends over 15 amino acids. The J segment lost 7 bases and the V segment lost 4 bases, leaving 10 bases of the junction unmatched. In germline, CDR1 is SGHRS, CDR2 YFSETQ. This chain's CDR3 is CASSPGTGDLLEAFF. In nucleotides, the CDR3 is TGCGCCAGCAGCCCGGGGACAGGGGACTTACTTGAAGCTTTCTTT.

Concerning this clone: Other DNA sequences within the sample encode an identical CDR3. This rearrangement joins TRBV19 to TRBJ2-5; D is perhaps TRBD1 (6 bases). The germline V and J ends were trimmed by 3 bases and 2 bases, with 10 bases remaining between them. Germline loops: CDR1 LNHDA, CDR2 SQIVND (reference sequence). This CDR3 has 14 amino acids. The CDR3 protein is CASSISDRQETQYF. The CDR3 nucleotides read TGTGCCAGTAGTATTTCGGACAGACAAGAGACCCAGTACTTC. Looking up the rest from reference TRBV19 and TRBJ2-5 gives the full variable domain: DGGITQSPKYLFRKEGQNVTLSCEQNLNHDAMYWYRQDPGQGLRLIYYSQIVNDFQKGDIAEGYSVSREKKESFPLTVTSAQKNPTAFYLCASSISDRQETQYFGPGTRLLVL.

The chain joins TRBV5-1 to TRBJ2-3, with 10 nucleotides matching TRBD1. The CDR3 has 14 amino acids. The ends lost 4 bases at V and 4 bases at J; junction bases unmatched: 3. In germline, CDR1 is SGHRS, CDR2 YFSETQ. DNA for the CDR3: TGCGCCAGCAGCGTTGGACAGGGGGCAGATACGCAGTATTTT. This translates into CASSVGQGADTQYF.

V gene TRBV2 combines with J gene TRBJ1-2, with D tentatively TRBD1 (5 bases). The CDR3 length is 17 residues. V dropped 2 bases and J dropped 3 bases, with 19 bases sitting between them. Germline values: CDR1 SNHLY, CDR2 FYNNEI. CDR3 amino acids: CASSEIVGRERDYGYTF. The DNA of the CDR3 is TGTGCCAGCAGTGAAATAGTCGGCAGGGAAAGGGACTATGGCTACACCTTC. Based on the CDR3 plus reference TRBV2 and TRBJ1-2, the full variable domain is EPEVTQTPSHQVTQMGQEVILRCVPISNHLYFYWYRQILGQKVEFLVSFYNNEISEKSEIFDDQFSVERPDGSNFTLKIRSTKLEDSAMYFCASSEIVGRERDYGYTFGSGTRLTVV.

The chain links TRBV6-2 or TRBV6-3 to TRBJ1-6; 9 bases are shared with TRBD1. The CDR3 loop spans 16 amino acids. The germline CDR1 and CDR2 sequences are MNHEY and SVGEGT. J gave up 7 bases and V 5 bases, and 9 bases lay outside the gene matches. CDR3 nucleotides: TGTGCCAGCAGTAACAGGGGGCAGATGGGCAATTCACCCCTCCACTTT. It translates to CASSNRGQMGNSPLHF.

The chain carries TRBV7-9 and TRBJ2-1, with 10 bases fitting TRBD2. CDR1 SEHNR and CDR2 FQNEAQ come from the germline V gene (reference sequence). This CDR3 has 15 residues. The trim removed 5 bases at V and 5 bases at J, leaving 6 bases unmatched. CDR3 in amino acids: CASSRGLAVHNEQFF. The CDR3 bases are TGTGCCAGCAGCCGAGGACTAGCGGTACACAATGAGCAGTTCTTC.

The J gene is TRBJ2-5, the V gene TRBV5-8; weak D call: TRBD2 (7 bases). Germline-derived CDR1 and CDR2 are SGHTS and YDEGEE. The V gene lost 2 bases and the J gene lost 1 base, with 9 bases spanning the gap. The CDR3 is 14 amino acids. The CDR3 region is CASSLGGVQETQYF. The CDR3 DNA reads TGTGCCAGCAGCTTAGGGGGGGTCCAAGAGACCCAGTACTTC.

This clone has only a few counts. The chain is built from TRBV6-1 and TRBJ2-7; 8 positions match TRBD2. From germline, CDR1 is MNHNS and CDR2 SASEGT. The CDR3 sequence is 19 residues long. The ends lost 1 base at V and 2 bases at J; junction bases unmatched: 16. The CDR3 coding sequence is TGTGCCAGCAGTGAAGAGCTGGGAATCGGCGGGGGGCCCACCTACGAGCAGTACTTC. Encoded protein: CASSEELGIGGGPTYEQYF.

Points on this clone: The sample contains more than one DNA sequence encoding this CDR3. The chain recombines TRBV9 with TRBJ1-5; D is unclear. From germline, CDR1 is SGDLS and CDR2 YYNGEE. This CDR3 is 14 amino acids long. V was pared by 3 bases and J by 0 bases, with 7 bases between. The CDR3 bases are TGTGCCAGCAGCGCGGGTCATAGCAATCAGCCCCAGCATTTT. Its translation: CASSAGHSNQPQHF.

This chain links TRBV7-3 with TRBJ2-3; 9 nucleotides agree with TRBD2. The CDR3 is 18 amino acids. Unmatched junction bases numbered 12, after V lost 4 bases and J lost 1 base. Germline V lookup: CDR1 SGHTA, CDR2 FQGTGA. CDR3 DNA: TGTGCCAGCAGCTCCCCGAGGGGGCGGGAGGGCGGCACAGATACGCAGTATTTT. Translating it yields CASSSPRGREGGTDTQYF.

The gene calls are TRBV15 and TRBJ1-5; TRBD1 might be the D (6 bases). Germline-derived CDR1 and CDR2 are LNHNV and YYDKDF (reference sequence). Trimming removed 0 bases at V and 7 bases at J, with 10 bases between. The CDR3 is 14 amino acids. DNA of the CDR3: TGTGCCACCAGCAGAGATAGGGGGAAGCAGCCCCAGCATTTT. It codes for CATSRDRGKQPQHF.

The chain employs TRBV7-2 and TRBJ2-5; possible D gene TRBD2, 6 bases. V shed 5 bases and J shed 2 bases, with 15 bases lying between them. Looked up from germline, CDR1 is SGHTA and CDR2 is FQGNSA. The CDR3 is made up of 15 amino acids. CDR3 in amino acids: CASSTWEEPQETQYF. The CDR3 nucleotides read TGTGCCAGCAGCACGTGGGAGGAGCCTCAAGAGACCCAGTACTTC. The full variable domain, its missing parts supplied by reference TRBV7-2 and TRBJ2-5, is GAGVSQSPSNKVTEKGKDVELRCDPISGHTALYWYRQSLGQGLEFLIYFQGNSAPDKSGLPSDRFSAERTGGSVSTLTIQRTQQEDSAVYLCASSTWEEPQETQYFGPGTRLLVL.

This clone occurred once. The J gene is TRBJ1-2, the V gene TRBV10-2; tentatively, D is TRBD1 (5 bases). V dropped 3 bases and J dropped 4 bases, with 12 bases sitting between them. The germline V gene encodes CDR1 WSHSY and CDR2 SAAADI. The length of the CDR3 is 14 residues. CDR3 in amino acids: CASSDSAGGYGYTF. As DNA, the CDR3 is TGCGCCAGCAGTGACTCGGCCGGGGGCTATGGCTACACCTTC.

The gene calls are TRBV18 and TRBJ2-5, with 9 bases matching TRBD2. Per germline, CDR1 KGHSH and CDR2 LQKENI. After removal of 7 bases from V and 4 bases from J, the junction contained 13 bases not matched to a gene. The CDR3 spans 16 residues. CDR3 nucleotide sequence: TGTGCCAGCTGGGGATCGGCGGGAGGGCTCGGAGAGACCCAGTACTTC. It translates to CASWGSAGGLGETQYF.

The chain carries TRBV27 and TRBJ2-3; no clear D gene. Trimming shortened V by 5 bases and J by 2 bases, and 5 bases separated the two germline ends. Germline V CDR1 and CDR2: MNHEY, SMNVEV (reference sequence). There are 12 residues in the CDR3. The CDR3 DNA sequence: TGTGCCAGCAGTCGTAACACAGATACGCAGTATTTT. Translating gives CASSRNTDTQYF.

The rearrangement links TRBV18 to TRBJ2-3; weak D call: TRBD2 (5 bases). This CDR3 region has 13 residues. V was trimmed by 9 bases and J by 1 base, leaving 11 bases between them. The germline CDR1 and CDR2 sequences are KGHSH and LQKENI. The CDR3 here is CASHTGGTDTQYF. In DNA form, the CDR3 reads TGTGCCAGTCACACCGGGGGCACAGATACGCAGTATTTT.

With respect to this clone: In the same sample, other DNA sequences code for this CDR3. This rearrangement joins TRBV9 to TRBJ1-2; D is undetermined. This CDR3 is built from 13 residues. V was shortened by 0 bases and J by 4 bases, with 7 bases between the two germline ends. CDR1 and CDR2 (germline): SGDLS, YYNGEE. The CDR3 coding sequence is TGTGCCAGCAGCGTAGTTGAGGGCTATGGCTACACCTTC. Amino acid sequence: CASSVVEGYGYTF.

V and J are TRBV7-9 and TRBJ1-2; the match to TRBD1 covers 7 bases. Losses at the gene ends were 5 bases for V and 3 bases for J; bases not matched to a gene: 6. Germline V gene data show CDR1 as SEHNR and CDR2 as FQNEAQ (reference sequence). The CDR3 extends over 14 amino acids. The chain's CDR3 is CASSVFGTDYGYTF. The DNA for the CDR3 is TGTGCCAGCAGCGTCTTCGGGACAGACTATGGCTACACCTTC. Combining the CDR3 with reference TRBV7-9 and TRBJ1-2 gives the whole variable domain DTGVSQNPRHKITKRGQNVTFRCDPISEHNRLYWYRQTLGQGPEFLTYFQNEAQLEKSRLLSDRFSAERPKGSFSTLEIQRTEQGDSAMYLCASSVFGTDYGYTFGSGTRLTVV.